Sequencing of this T cell receptor (beta chain) was carried out in a study of cytomegalovirus exposure and HLA in healthy donors (dated by TCRdb to the late 2010s). About the full investigation: An earlier analysis of some 500 of the donors reported 250 to 300 Gb of sequence data and 100 million to 140 million unique TCR beta sequences from about 179 million T cells. The aim of the study was to test whether cataloging public T cell receptors could identify signatures of past pathogen exposure. The study profiled the T cell repertoires of 500 to 800 subjects by immunosequencing and related them to cytomegalovirus serostatus. All discovery cohort repertoires had been generated on a single sequencing platform. Because of strong linkage in the cohort, four or five DR-DQ haplotypes were treated as single units for association and clustering. Among the roughly 400 genotyped donors, around 79% belonged to the genetic ancestry cluster associated with self-reported Caucasian donors. A later genetic analysis used genome-wide SNP genotypes for about 55% of the 666 donors, treating that subset as a discovery cohort. An earlier analysis of several hundred of the donors applied high-throughput TCR beta sequencing to assess whether each TCR beta V gene segment acted as functional or pseudogenic. Roughly 300 gigabases of sequencing data and around 85 million unique TCR sequences made up an early release that covered 500 to 650 HLA-typed donors. The later analysis used no new phenotypic data to find candidate immune exposures, relying instead on TCR beta sequences and their occurrence across donors. Class I and class II HLA loci were covered by the typing at four-digit resolution. In a later analysis, previously published TCR beta repertoires from fewer than 750 donors were re-analyzed and high-resolution HLA genotyping was added so that TCR occurrence patterns could be studied. Donor age, sex, ethnicity and CMV serostatus were collected together with the repertoire data. The number of typed donors differed by locus: about 620-640 for A, B, C, DRB1 and DQB1; 522 for DQA1; around 580 for DPA1; and 400 to 480 for DPB1. Along with the 666-subject first cohort, a separate validation cohort of approximately 110 different subjects was used. The study combined high-throughput TCR immunosequencing, statistical association of individual TCRs with disease status, and machine learning to predict cytomegalovirus infection status. Among 300 to 450 genotyped donors of the cohort, an average of 235,054 unique TCR beta nucleotide sequences were sequenced per donor, around 20% of them non-productive.

Results and caveats for the whole study, not just this receptor: In a later analysis, most CMV-associated TCR beta chains were found to appear HLA-restricted, with HLA associations seemingly driven largely by CMV exposure. In vitro tests confirmed that a few of the cytomegalovirus-associated TCR beta chains recognize cytomegalovirus antigens. Broadly in line with IMGT annotations, most TCR beta V segments showed up in productive rearrangements about 90% or about 30% of the time in an earlier analysis of approximately 640 of the donors. In a later analysis, TCR association rates were found to vary across HLA loci, with the most associated TCRs seen for DRB1 alleles and the fewest for HLA-C alleles. In this cohort, only TCR beta chains were sequenced, and detectable features were limited by the absence of alpha or paired-chain data. At a false discovery rate of 0.05, a later analysis linked some 17,000 TCR beta sequences to specific HLA alleles. In a later genetic analysis, a missense DCLRE1C variant was associated with V-gene and J-gene trimming of TCR beta chains, and the association was replicated in an independent cohort. A further reported finding was that TCR beta sequences accurately predicted the HLA-A and HLA-B alleles for most subjects in the first cohort. Roughly uniform sequencing depth across donors was assumed in presence/absence analyses, although this assumption may not hold. The classifier was reported to diagnose cytomegalovirus status with high specificity and sensitivity in both the original cohort and the validation cohort. The earlier analysis of 450 to 700 of the donors excluded some 15 rarely observed V segments, including chromosome 9 orphons, because counts were too low. A total of some 180 TCR beta chains were listed by the study as associated with cytomegalovirus. Assigning TCR associations to individual alleles was difficult when HLA alleles, especially DR and DQ, strongly co-occurred. The authors suggested that the approach could potentially be extended to other disease states and immunological phenotypes. A later genetic analysis reported fewer N-insertions in productive TCRs among donors in an Asian-associated ancestry cluster than the roughly 650-donor mean. A cluster of highly shared sequence variants was judged likely to be a technical artifact of the sequencing pipeline. Because HLA typing was unavailable for some donors at each locus, only the typed subset was used in association tests. Linkage disequilibrium might explain the correlated functional status among segregating V segments, but an unknown experimental factor could not be excluded. In a later analysis, HLA-associated TCR beta chains were found to be more clonally expanded and to have lower generation probabilities than equally common non-associated chains. For the cohort, immune exposure information was limited to CMV serostatus. Most TCR sequences were observed very rarely across donors, whereas some public TCRs were present in many individuals. Some IMGT-functional V segments, including TRBV6-2 and TRBV6-3, could not be told apart with the 87-base-pair reads, so those segments were excluded. Several of the top co-occurrence clusters appeared to be linked to parvovirus B19, influenza, CMV and Epstein-Barr virus, according to a later analysis.

CDR1 and CDR2 were assigned from the germline V gene as MNHNS and SASEGT. The CDR3 covers 14 residues, taking in both the cysteine and the phenylalanine. The DNA shown is the 42-base CDR3, in frame from base 1. The V end gives up 6 bases and the J end 3 bases, leaving 6 bases in the junction not matched to a gene. Libraries were built with the immunoSEQ multiplex PCR assay. A mixture of 60 forward primers for TCR Vbeta segments and 13 reverse primers for TCR Jbeta segments was used in the multiplex PCR. The CDR3 region of rearranged TCR beta genes was amplified from genomic DNA with a multiplex PCR assay. On the Illumina HiSeq System, the amplified TCR beta libraries were sequenced as 87-base-pair reads. The published analysis was carried out like this. A later analysis tallied tens of millions of unique TCR beta chains across the 610 or so repertoires, and about 12 million of those chains were shared by two or more donors. Raw reads were error-corrected and collapsed into unique sequences with a nearest-neighbor algorithm that merged closely related sequences to remove PCR and sequencing errors. CDR3 sequences were aligned to IMGT reference sequences to assign V, D and J gene segments. For a sequence to be retained, at least a six-nucleotide match to both a V gene segment and a J gene segment was required. A rearrangement was called productive if the CDR3 had no stop codons and remained in frame with V and J, and every other rearrangement was called non-productive. CDR3 was defined according to IMGT convention as the region running from the second conserved V-encoded cysteine to the conserved J-encoded phenylalanine. The earlier analysis of a few hundred of the donors excluded sequences that lacked an unambiguous match to a single V gene segment. In an earlier analysis of around 600 of the donors, V segments were called functional above 56.7% productive rearrangements and were called segregating when the between-donor standard deviation exceeded 5%. A statistical classification framework was built to diagnose cytomegalovirus status from the catalog of TCR beta chain sequences. V and J gene assignment, in a later analysis, came from comparing TCR nucleotide sequences with IMGT/GENE-DB human TR gene sequences. In a later analysis, CDR3 sequences and most-parsimonious VDJ recombination scenarios were assigned using the TCRdist pipeline. In a later analysis, every TCR beta chain was defined by the combination of its CDR3 amino acid sequence and its V-gene family, and reads without a unique V-gene family were dropped. To address suspected cross-contamination and a sequencing artifact, a later analysis removed a few hundred highly shared, low-generation-probability nucleotide sequences. In a later analysis, a clonal expansion index was calculated for each public chain from normalized within-repertoire ranks of inferred template counts. Generation probabilities in a later analysis came from a VDJ recombination model fitted to out-of-frame rearrangements, and those results were checked against IGoR. In a later analysis, TCR-TCR, TCR-HLA and TCR-CMV co-occurrence was scored with hypergeometric tests, and a repertoire-size bias correction was applied to TCR pairs. A later analysis estimated false discovery rates by permuting HLA or CMV assignments 20 times. In a later analysis, co-occurring TCRs were grouped using DBSCAN, with TCRdist sequence similarity added in when clustering inside HLA-allele-positive subsets. Repertoires with fewer than 30,000 or more than 120,000 public chains, plus five repertoires with anomalous nucleotide sharing, were excluded from co-occurrence clustering. Here the immuneACCESS table is served through TCRdb, limited to in-frame sequences with V and J called. Missing clones are a known gap in these copies; in checked studies unresolved V genes cover under half, and the rest lacks a known reason. D and trimming were read from the DNA, whereas the V and J calls and clone size are those reported in that table. For this sample there are 150,000 to 200,000 clones; 75% appear just once. Together, the top ten hold around 8% of the sample.

In total, just over 650 healthy bone marrow donors made up the cohort. Cohort members were all nominally healthy when sampled, although unrecorded immune exposures were likely present. The donor was CMV seropositive and was included in the group of some 290 seropositive cohort members. Each donor provided a peripheral blood sample, and peripheral blood mononuclear cells were used for TCR beta sequencing. Genomic DNA extraction from the blood cell samples was performed with the Qiagen DNeasy Blood Extraction Kit. On this clone: No antigen is known for it. No base qualities exist here, and no much larger clone lies one base off it.

The sequence derives from a woman between 40 and 50 years old in good health and CMV-seropositive. The sample comprised PBMCs. This sequence uses TRBV6-1 and TRBJ2-7; 9 bases in the junction line up with TRBD2. The CDR3: CASRGREGFYEQYF. The nucleotide sequence is TGTGCCAGCAGGGGGCGGGAGGGTTTCTACGAGCAGTACTTC.